What follows is one T cell receptor beta chain and its context. Its target is unknown. This sample was included in a study of cytomegalovirus exposure and HLA in healthy donors. Study overall: A subsequent analysis stated that the 120 or so validation repertoires were run on the same platform as the approximately 700 first-cohort repertoires.

Produced via immunoSEQ multiplex PCR; TCRdb's table is partial and in-frame only. The sample contains fewer than 200,000 clones, less than 95% of which appear only once. Findings of the study overall: Associated with cytomegalovirus, according to the listing, were fewer than 200 TCR beta chains. Confirmation in vitro established that a few CMV-associated chains were specific for CMV antigens.

Sequencing input: PBMCs. This TCR was sampled from a woman between 18 and 29 years old in good health and CMV-seropositive.

CDR3 in DNA: TGTGCCACCAGCCGGAACCAAAAGGGTTACCGGGACTCCGAGCAGTTCTTC. It yields the protein CATSRNQKGYRDSEQFF. The chain combines TRBV15 with TRBJ2-1; D might be TRBD2 (6 bases). Trimming shortened V by 5 bases and J by 10 bases, and 27 bases separated the two germline ends. The CDR3 loop spans 17 amino acids. From germline, CDR1 is LNHNV and CDR2 YYDKDF (reference sequence).